A single sample is the source of the 5 T cell receptor beta chains below, sequenced in a study of blood T cell repertoires in COVID-19 (dated by TCRdb to about 2020). Library preparation used the immunoSEQ multiplex PCR assay. This immuneACCESS table, as held by TCRdb, lists in-frame sequences with V and J called but not all clones. Of the missing ones, under half trace to an unresolved V gene in checked studies; the others have no known cause. The sample includes about 130,000 clones, with around 83% observed a single time. The ten largest clones add up to around 4.7% of the sample. The sample consisted of peripheral blood. These receptors were taken from a human donor in a cohort sampled during active COVID-19.

The rearrangement uses TRBV13 and TRBJ1-1; 8 bases line up with TRBD1. The trim removed 3 bases at V and 0 bases at J, leaving 6 bases unmatched. This CDR3 spans 16 amino acids. Germline-derived CDR1 and CDR2 are PRHDT and FYEKMQ (reference sequence). The CDR3 here is CASSFLGQVVNTEAFF. The CDR3 bases are TGTGCCAGCAGCTTCTTGGGACAGGTCGTGAACACTGAAGCTTTCTTT.

The rearrangement uses TRBV4-1 and TRBJ2-7; 8 nucleotides agree with TRBD1. Per germline, CDR1 MGHRA and CDR2 YSYEKL. Trimming cost V 2 bases and J 3 bases; bases outside gene matches: 9. The CDR3 loop spans 16 amino acids. The CDR3 loop is CASSQRPTGVNYEQYF. DNA for the CDR3: TGCGCCAGCAGCCAAAGGCCGACAGGGGTTAACTACGAGCAGTACTTC.

The rearrangement uses TRBV5-4 and TRBJ2-1; 15 nucleotides match TRBD2. The length of the CDR3 is 16 residues. Germline V gene sequence: CDR1 SGHNT, CDR2 YYREEE (reference sequence). V was pared by 5 bases and J by 6 bases, with 6 bases of the junction left unmatched. Here the CDR3 DNA reads TGTGCCAGCAGAACCGGGACTAGCGGGAGGTTCAATGAGCAGTTCTTC. As protein: CASRTGTSGRFNEQFF.

This chain uses TRBV3-1 (or the pseudogene TRBV3-2) with TRBJ2-3; 10 bases map to TRBD2. Germline V gene lookup returns CDR1 LGHDT and CDR2 YNNKEL (reference sequence). The junction had 11 bases not matched to a gene; V was cut back by 4 bases and J by 4 bases. The CDR3 is 17 residues long. The CDR3 DNA reads TGTGCCAGCAGCCTAGGCCCAGCGGGAGGGCCGGCAGATACGCAGTATTTT. Protein sequence: CASSLGPAGGPADTQYF.

Only a few counts were recorded for this clone. This sequence joins TRBV6-5 and TRBJ2-1, with 13 bases matching TRBD2. This CDR3 is built from 15 residues. The trim removed 6 bases at V and 10 bases at J, leaving 9 bases unmatched. CDR1 and CDR2 from the germline V gene are MNHEY and SVGAGI. CDR3 sequence reads: CASSSGLAGLGEQFF. CDR3 sequence (DNA): TGTGCCAGCAGCTCGGGACTAGCGGGGTTGGGCGAGCAGTTCTTC.